This T cell receptor (beta chain) was captured by sequencing in a study of cytomegalovirus exposure and HLA in healthy donors. Study information: In an early release, HLA-typed donors contributed 90 million or so unique TCR sequences.

Germline trimming cut 0 bases from V and 8 bases from J; bases unmatched to any gene: 18. The length of the CDR3 is 19 residues. Germline values: CDR1 SGDLS, CDR2 YYNGEE. Study-wide results and caveats: With later analysis, a missense DCLRE1C variant became linked to TCR beta V- and J-gene trimming. What TCR beta sequences reportedly achieved was accurate prediction of HLA-A and HLA-B alleles in most subjects. Researchers left out some V segments, among them TRBV6-2 and TRBV6-3, as indistinguishable.

The PCR contained 60 Vbeta and 13 Jbeta primers. Clones were read by immunoSEQ multiplex PCR, and TCRdb kept only the in-frame ones, dropping some. The repertoire has over 200,000 clones, approximately 80% of them found once; the top ten carry approximately 0.5%. Worth noting for this clone: Its target is unknown.

The chain is built from TRBV9 and TRBJ2-1; 9 nucleotides align to TRBD1. This receptor was identified in a woman aged 40 to 50 in good health and CMV-seronegative. The sample comprised PBMCs. The CDR3 here is CASSVDARPGDRVLYEQFF. DNA for the CDR3: TGTGCCAGCAGCGTAGACGCTCGCCCCGGGGACAGGGTACTATATGAGCAGTTCTTC.